Detailed here is one T cell receptor beta chain. No antigen is known for it. No much larger clonotype is one base removed from it; base qualities were not supplied. The data originate from a study of cytotoxic CD8 clonotypes in ibrutinib-treated CLL (dated by TCRdb to the early 2020s). For context, the study as a whole: The cohort was composed of some twelve relapsed/refractory and about 15 treatment-naive patients; IGHV unmutated status was identified in 17 patients. Responses were partial in 24 patients and complete in 2; after median about 68 months follow-up, some 15 stayed in remission and some twelve progressed. The response samples were drawn at a median of roughly twelve months into treatment, with a range of roughly 6 to 40 months. Samples averaged around 280,000 productive templates and 94,082 productive rearrangements. Longitudinal samples were available for 26 of the 86 trial participants. Cryopreserved peripheral blood mononuclear cells were collected before treatment, at response, and at either disease progression or sustained remission. All remission and progressive disease samples were collected while patients were still receiving ibrutinib.

The time point label on this specimen signifies: roughly 25 months on ibrutinib. Roughly 2.2 micrograms of genomic DNA were extracted from cryopreserved PBMCs for TCR beta library preparation. Longitudinal blood samples from CLL patients on ibrutinib monotherapy were analyzed using high-throughput TCR beta sequencing. Patients were enrolled in a phase 2 open-label single-center ibrutinib monotherapy trial. What the authors observed across the whole study: Clonality increased at ibrutinib response, stayed stable in sustained remission, and fell back toward baseline at progression. Baseline clonality was found to be higher than that of age-matched healthy donors and was strongly correlated with circulating CD8+ T-cell counts. Public clonotypes were rare and either shrank or stayed stable during treatment, and the rise in clonality at ibrutinib response reflected expansion of private clonotypes. Sampling times were not matched between sustained-remission and progressing patients, and lymph node repertoires were not studied.

V gives up 5 bases and J gives up 3 bases, and the segment between their germline ends measures 10 bases. Counted from cysteine to phenylalanine, this CDR3 has 13 amino acids. Only CDR3 DNA remains: 39 bases, in frame from the first base. According to the germline V gene (reference sequence), CDR1 reads MNHNY and CDR2 reads SVGAGI. Each clonotype received, on average, approximately 9.9x coverage in deep resolution sequencing performed on a MiSeq, where the target depth lay between 1 in 1 million and 1 in 200,000 T cells. TCR beta libraries were generated with the immunoSEQ hsTCRB Kit. The authors' pipeline ran thus. ImmunoSEQ Data Assistant and ImmunoSEQ Analyzer were used for data analysis, and V, D and J genes were assigned according to IMGT definitions. Clonality, which ranges from 0 to 1, was calculated as one minus the normalized Shannon entropy of productive rearrangement frequencies. Only overrepresented clonotypes making up at least 0.05% of the repertoire of each patient were included in the public clonotype analysis. About twelve repertoires from age-matched healthy donors, obtained from immuneACCESS, served as clonality controls. The source is immuneACCESS, and TCRdb retained only in-frame sequences with V and J called. Part of the clones is not carried over; for the studies checked, unresolved V genes explain less than half of this, and the remainder is unexplained. V and J calls and clone size come straight from that table; D and trimming were deduced from the DNA. A total of roughly 180,000 clones appear in this sample, roughly 80% of them only once. The top ten hold 3.5% to 5.5% of the sample.

Sequences were derived from PBMCs, sampled after 24 months of ibrutinib treatment. This sequence was found in a human donor with chronic lymphocytic leukemia. Recombination connected TRBV6-6 to TRBJ2-5; a tentative D call is TRBD2 (5 bases match). The DNA sequence follows: TGTGCCAGCAGTAGAGGACTCGAAGAGACCCAGTACTTC. This gives the protein CASSRGLEETQYF.